This passage covers 18 T cell receptor beta chains from one sample sequenced in a study of cytomegalovirus exposure and HLA in healthy donors. PCR amplification relied on 60 Vbeta primers (plus 13 Jbeta primers). Assay: immunoSEQ multiplex PCR; the TCRdb copy retains only in-frame clones and omits some. Of about 140,000 clones in the sample, just under 85% were seen once. Sequenced input: PBMCs. The source of these receptors is a man aged 30 to 45 in good health and CMV-seropositive.

The rearrangement links TRBV10-3 to TRBJ1-6, with TRBD1 identical over 7 bases. The V gene's germline CDR1 is ENHRY and CDR2 SYGVKD. The J segment lost 0 bases and the V segment lost 5 bases, leaving 4 bases of the junction unmatched. The CDR3 is made up of 16 amino acids. This chain's CDR3 is CAISNRGISYNSPLHF. Here the CDR3 DNA reads TGTGCCATCAGTAACAGGGGAATCTCCTATAATTCACCCCTCCACTTT.

The chain is built from TRBV6-5 and TRBJ1-2; 7 bases are shared with TRBD1. The CDR3 has 16 residues. Per germline, CDR1 MNHEY and CDR2 SVGAGI. Trimming took 0 bases from V and 1 from J; bases not matched to a gene: 5. The CDR3 DNA sequence: TGTGCCAGCAGTTACTCTGGTGGGACAGATAACTATGGCTACACCTTC. Translating gives CASSYSGGTDNYGYTF.

The rearrangement links TRBV7-9 to TRBJ2-5; 8 nucleotides align to TRBD1. The DNA end favors TRBJ2-7, so the J call may be wrong. Germline V CDR1 and CDR2: SEHNR, FQNEAQ (reference sequence). This CDR3 has 15 amino acids. The CDR3 region is CASSRPGTGSYEQYF. The CDR3 region has the DNA TGTGCCAGCAGCCGTCCCGGGACAGGTTCCTACGAGCAGTACTTC.

The chain joins TRBV7-3 to TRBJ1-6, with a weak D call TRBD1 (5 bases). The CDR3 is made up of 14 amino acids. V lost 1 base and J lost 10, with 11 bases in between. Germline V CDR1 and CDR2: SGHTA, FQGTGA. CDR3 loop: CASSLNGGASPLHF. In DNA form, the CDR3 reads TGTGCCAGCAGCTTAAATGGCGGGGCCTCACCCCTCCACTTT.

The chain joins TRBV6-1 to TRBJ2-5; TRBD1 matches 8 bases. The CDR3 spans 13 residues. Germline V gene data show CDR1 as MNHNS and CDR2 as SASEGT. J was trimmed by 2 bases and V by 6 bases; bases with no gene match: 2. CDR3 sequence: CASRRTGQETQYF. CDR3 sequence (DNA): TGTGCCAGCAGAAGGACAGGGCAAGAGACCCAGTACTTC.

The chain carries TRBV7-8 and TRBJ2-2; no reliable D call. V lost 3 bases and J 3 bases, leaving 11 bases between the germline ends. Germline CDR1 is SGHVS and CDR2 is FQNEAQ. CDR3 length: 15 residues. The CDR3 DNA reads TGTGCCAGCAGCTTTCGGAATGGAGACACCGGGGAGCTGTTTTTT. This translates into CASSFRNGDTGELFF.

V usage is TRBV5-6 and J usage is TRBJ1-4; 9 bases fit TRBD1. V was clipped by 4 bases and J by 6 bases; unmatched bases: 7. This CDR3 is built from 15 residues. The germline V gene encodes CDR1 SGHDT and CDR2 YYEEEE. Here the CDR3 DNA reads TGTGCCAGCAGCCCACAGGGGGCGCCTGATGAAAAACTGTTTTTT. Encoded protein: CASSPQGAPDEKLFF.

This chain connects TRBV6-5 to TRBJ1-5; D unresolved. This CDR3 is built from 12 residues. V lost 6 bases to trimming and J lost 6 bases, with 9 bases between them. The V gene's germline CDR1 is MNHEY and CDR2 SVGAGI. The CDR3 region is CASRDSAQPQHF. CDR3 DNA sequence: TGTGCCAGCAGGGACTCGGCTCAGCCCCAGCATTTT.

This chain joins TRBV1 and TRBJ1-2; the table gives TRBD1 as D, unverified against the DNA. TRBV1 is deemed a pseudogene. The CDR3 is 16 amino acids. The CDR3 reads CTSSQGGDRENYGYTF. The CDR3 DNA is TGCACCAGCAGCCAAGGAGGGGACAGGGAAAACTATGGCTACACCTTC.

The chain is built from TRBV9 and TRBJ2-1, with 10 bases fitting TRBD1. CDR1 SGDLS and CDR2 YYNGEE come from the germline V gene. V lost 4 bases, J lost 5 bases, and 3 bases stayed unmatched. The CDR3 is made up of 14 amino acids. CDR3 sequence reads: CASSPGQGNNEQFF. The CDR3 bases are TGTGCCAGCAGCCCGGGACAGGGGAACAATGAGCAGTTCTTC.

The chain carries TRBV19 and TRBJ2-1, with a possible D match to TRBD2 (6 bases). The CDR3 totals 18 residues. The V gene's germline CDR1 is LNHDA and CDR2 SQIVND (reference sequence). Trimming shortened V by 2 bases and J by 4 bases, and 21 bases separated the two germline ends. CDR3 bases: TGTGCCAGTAGTATAAGCCCCACTGCAGCGGGCGCATACAATGAGCAGTTCTTC. It specifies CASSISPTAAGAYNEQFF.

The chain recombines TRBV5-4 with TRBJ2-3; 9 nucleotides match TRBD1. The J segment lost 4 bases and the V segment lost 4 bases, leaving 4 bases of the junction unmatched. CDR3 length equals 14 residues. Germline V gives CDR1 SGHNT, CDR2 YYREEE (reference sequence). CDR3 protein: CASSLGQGADTQYF. The CDR3 DNA follows: TGTGCCAGCAGCCTGGGACAGGGCGCAGATACGCAGTATTTT.

This sequence joins TRBV7-9 and TRBJ2-2; 7 nucleotides agree with TRBD1. CDR1 is SEHNR and CDR2 is FQNEAQ in the germline V gene (reference sequence). The CDR3 totals 16 residues. Germline trimming cut 5 bases from V and 1 base from J; bases unmatched to any gene: 7. CDR3 amino acids: CASSPNRGMNTGELFF. CDR3 nucleotide sequence: TGTGCCAGCAGCCCGAACAGGGGCATGAACACCGGGGAGCTGTTTTTT.

This chain joins TRBV6-1 and TRBJ2-3, with TRBD2 as a possible D gene (6 bases). CDR3 length: 14 amino acids. V gave up 3 bases and J gave up 0 bases, with 7 bases separating them. The germline V gene encodes CDR1 MNHNS and CDR2 SASEGT. This chain's CDR3 is CASSELASTDTQYF. The CDR3 nucleotides read TGTGCCAGCAGTGAGCTAGCGAGCACAGATACGCAGTATTTT.

This clone was picked up a small number of times. The chain is built from TRBV19 and TRBJ1-1; TRBD1 aligns across 10 bases. V trimming: 9 bases; J trimming: 5 bases; junction bases outside the gene matches: 6. CDR1 LNHDA and CDR2 SQIVND come from the germline V gene (reference sequence). The CDR3 spans 13 residues. Here the CDR3 reads CASGGGQGTEAFF. CDR3 coding DNA: TGTGCCAGCGGAGGGGGACAGGGGACTGAAGCTTTCTTT.

This sequence joins TRBV7-3 and TRBJ2-7; D may be TRBD2 (6 bases). The length of the CDR3 is 15 residues. Germline V gives CDR1 SGHTA, CDR2 FQGTGA. Trimming removed 2 bases from V and 0 bases from J, with 11 bases in between. This chain's CDR3 is CASSLHGGTSYEQYF. The DNA of the CDR3 is TGTGCCAGCAGCTTACATGGCGGGACCTCCTACGAGCAGTACTTC.

The V gene is TRBV7-3, the J gene TRBJ2-3, with 9 bases fitting TRBD2. The germline gives CDR1 SGHTA, CDR2 FQGTGA. The CDR3 loop spans 17 amino acids. Trimming cost V 2 bases and J 5 bases; bases outside gene matches: 11. The DNA for the CDR3 is TGTGCCAGCAGCTTATGGCAAGGCGGGGGGGCCGAAGATACGCAGTATTTT. Its translation is CASSLWQGGGAEDTQYF. The full variable domain, completed using reference TRBV7-3 and TRBJ2-3, is GAGVSQTPSNKVTEKGKYVELRCDPISGHTALYWYRQSLGQGPEFLIYFQGTGAADDSGLPNDRFFAVRPEGSVSTLKIQRTERGDSAVYLCASSLWQGGGAEDTQYFGPGTRLTVL.

The V and J genes are TRBV5-1 and TRBJ1-1, with TRBD1 matching over 10 bases. Germline V gives CDR1 SGHRS, CDR2 YFSETQ. The junction had 4 bases not matched to a gene; V was cut back by 4 bases and J by 4 bases. The CDR3 totals 14 residues. This CDR3 is CASSPRDRGTEAFF. In DNA form, the CDR3 reads TGCGCCAGCAGCCCCCGGGACAGGGGCACTGAAGCTTTCTTT.